Sequencing of this TCR beta chain was carried out in a study of molecular identifiers for immune sequencing clone quantification. About the study: With replicates, the RNA of roughly 20,000 or 100,000 naive CD8 cells was split five ways and four were sequenced.

TCRdb called the PCR reads again in MiXCR, with one record for every CDR3 protein. Altogether some 320,000 distinct CDR3 sequences are present, roughly a fifth being singletons, with the ten largest covering about 0.79%. Points from the study as a whole: Over 98% of effector molecules, but under 1% in naive cells, were held by clones with more than 20 RNA copies. Same-barcode identical TCR molecules could make highly expanded clones look smaller than they are.

Ten or more counts support this clonotype. The target antigen is unknown. Naive CD8 T cell sorting was performed on the CD8+CD4-CCR7+CD45RA+ phenotype. The sample comprised naive CD8+ T cells from blood, with Jurkat cell RNA spiked in. Subset indicated: FACS-sorted CD8+CD4-CCR7+CD45RA+ naive T cells. The receptor was isolated from a human donor in good health. Some libraries in this study had Jurkat cell RNA spiked in.

CDR3: CASSQPIGSETQYF. For the CDR3, the DNA is TGTGCCAGCAGCCAGCCCATCGGTTCAGAGACCCAGTACTTC. The chain has TRBV4-2 and TRBJ2-5, with no clear D. This CDR3 spans 14 amino acids. Trimming took off 3 bases at V and 4 bases at J, with 12 bases between the two ends. Germline CDR1 reads LGHNA; CDR2 reads YNFKEQ.